Each of the 32 T cell receptor beta chains below was sequenced from the same sample in a study of blood T cell repertoires in COVID-19. Libraries were prepared by immunoSEQ multiplex PCR; TCRdb keeps only in-frame clonotypes and omits some of them. The sample records tens of thousands of clones, 88% being singletons. The sample taken for sequencing was peripheral blood. The receptor source for this set is a human donor with active COVID-19. The donor label of this sample is uncertain.

This clone was detected only once. The chain couples TRBV4-1 to TRBJ2-1, with 14 bases that match TRBD2. This CDR3 has 18 amino acids. Germline lookup yields CDR1 MGHRA and CDR2 YSYEKL. The V gene end was trimmed by 1 base and the J gene end by 10 bases; junction bases not matched to a gene: 12. Written as DNA, the CDR3 is TGCGCCAGCAGCCAAGGACGACTAGCGGGGGGGCCTGGTTGGGAGCAGTTCTTC. It encodes CASSQGRLAGGPGWEQFF.

In its sample, this clone is medium-sized (0.01 to 0.1%). The chain couples TRBV6-4 to TRBJ2-1; D not certain. The CDR3 covers 13 residues. Trimming took off 2 bases at V and 4 bases at J, with 6 bases between the two ends. Germline CDR1 reads MRHNA; CDR2 reads SNTAGT. This CDR3 is CASSDTLYNEQFF. The CDR3 DNA follows: TGTGCCAGCAGTGACACTCTATACAATGAGCAGTTCTTC.

The CDR3 DNA reads as TGTGCCAGCACACAGACAGGGGCCCTCGGGGAGACCCAGTACTTC. The encoded protein is CASTQTGALGETQYF. The rearrangement uses TRBV27 and TRBJ2-5; 8 positions match TRBD1. V trimming: 7 bases; J trimming: 5 bases; junction bases outside the gene matches: 12. CDR3 size: 15 residues. Germline CDR1 reads MNHEY; CDR2 reads SMNVEV (reference sequence).

This chain links TRBV5-4 with TRBJ1-2; D is unclear. With 3 bases removed from V and 0 bases from J, the gap between germline ends came to 12 bases. Germline V lookup: CDR1 SGHNT, CDR2 YYREEE (reference sequence). The CDR3 has 15 residues. This chain's CDR3 is CASSSGRISNYGYTF. The CDR3 DNA sequence: TGTGCCAGCAGCTCGGGAAGGATATCTAACTATGGCTACACCTTC.

The chain uses TRBV28 and TRBJ2-7, with D perhaps matching TRBD1 (6 bases). Germline assignment: CDR1 MDHEN and CDR2 SYDVKM. This CDR3 has 15 residues. V lost 6 bases and J 1 base, leaving 16 bases between the germline ends. CDR3 coding DNA: TGTGCCAGCAGCCGTACAGGGAGTGGGTCCTACGAGCAGTACTTC. This gives the protein CASSRTGSGSYEQYF.

The chain couples TRBV6-5 to TRBJ2-3; possibly TRBD2 for D (7 bases). Germline assignment: CDR1 MNHEY and CDR2 SVGAGI. This CDR3 is built from 15 residues. V was cut by 11 bases and J by 4 bases, with 22 bases left in between. CDR3 in amino acids: CASRRGGGGADTQYF. CDR3 DNA: TGTGCCTCCAGAAGGGGCGGAGGGGGGGCAGATACGCAGTATTTT.

The chain has TRBV27 and TRBJ1-2; no clear D. Trimming shortened V by 5 bases and J by 4 bases, and 14 bases separated the two germline ends. Per germline, CDR1 MNHEY and CDR2 SMNVEV (reference sequence). CDR3 length equals 14 residues. CDR3: CASSVSLEGYGYTF. The DNA for the CDR3 is TGTGCCAGCAGTGTTAGCCTGGAGGGCTATGGCTACACCTTC.

The rearrangement joins TRBV3-1 (or the pseudogene TRBV3-2) to TRBJ1-2, with a tentative D call TRBD1 (5 bases). V was trimmed by 1 base and J by 1 base, leaving 13 bases between them. CDR1 and CDR2 (germline): LGHDT, YNNKEL (reference sequence). The length of the CDR3 is 16 residues. CDR3 bases: TGTGCCAGCAGCCAAGCGGGGGGAGGTGGTAACTATGGCTACACCTTC. This codes for CASSQAGGGGNYGYTF.

The V gene is TRBV9, the J gene TRBJ1-4, with D tentatively TRBD1 (6 bases). The CDR3 covers 16 residues. CDR1 is SGDLS and CDR2 is YYNGEE in the germline V gene. Trimming took off 4 bases at V and 7 bases at J, with 20 bases between the two ends. The CDR3 nucleotides read TGTGCCAGCAGCCCGAGGGGCACAGGGCAGGGTGAAAAACTGTTTTTT. Encoded protein: CASSPRGTGQGEKLFF. Variable domain in full (rest from reference TRBV9 and TRBJ1-4): DSGVTQTPKHLITATGQRVTLRCSPRSGDLSVYWYQQSLDQGLQFLIQYYNGEERAKGNILERFSAQQFPDLHSELNLSSLELGDSALYFCASSPRGTGQGEKLFFGSGTQLSVL.

The J gene is TRBJ2-7, the V gene TRBV6-5, with D perhaps matching TRBD2 (5 bases). Between the trimmed V and J ends, which lost 7 bases and 0 bases, there was a span of 13 bases. Germline V gene data show CDR1 as MNHEY and CDR2 as SVGAGI. The CDR3 consists of 14 residues. CDR3 sequence reads: CASTEGKSSYEQYF. DNA for the CDR3: TGTGCCAGCACAGAGGGAAAGAGCTCCTACGAGCAGTACTTC.

The chain couples TRBV5-1 to TRBJ2-3; 7 bases align to TRBD2. CDR1 is SGHRS and CDR2 is YFSETQ in the germline V gene. This CDR3 contains 15 residues. The V and J ends lost 5 bases and 9 bases, in that order; junction bases with no gene match: 15. As DNA, the CDR3 is TGCGCCAGCAGTTTAGCCCCCTCACGGGGGGACACGCAGTATTTT. Translating gives CASSLAPSRGDTQYF.

V gene TRBV27 combines with J gene TRBJ2-7; 9 bases match TRBD2. Germline CDR1 MNHEY, CDR2 SMNVEV (reference sequence). The V segment lost 6 bases and the J segment 6 bases; nucleotides outside the gene matches: 15. This CDR3 spans 16 amino acids. The CDR3 DNA reads as TGTGCCAGCAGCCCAACCCAGGCGGGAGGGGAACTCGAGCAGTACTTC. Translated, it gives CASSPTQAGGELEQYF.

CDR3 sequence (DNA): TGTGCCAGCAGTAGGGGGAAACAAGAGACCCAGTACTTC. This sequence encodes CASSRGKQETQYF. The chain carries TRBV2 and TRBJ2-5, with D perhaps matching TRBD1 (6 bases). The CDR3 is 13 residues long. CDR1 is SNHLY, CDR2 FYNNEI, per germline. The V end was cut by 5 bases, the J end by 2 bases, with 9 bases between. The entire variable domain, with the rest obtained from reference TRBV2 and TRBJ2-5, is as follows: EPEVTQTPSHQVTQMGQEVILRCVPISNHLYFYWYRQILGQKVEFLVSFYNNEISEKSEIFDDQFSVERPDGSNFTLKIRSTKLEDSAMYFCASSRGKQETQYFGPGTRLLVL.

This clone is medium-sized (0.01 to 0.1%) by share. This chain joins TRBV3-1 (or the pseudogene TRBV3-2) and TRBJ2-7, with D perhaps matching TRBD2 (6 bases). V gave up 4 bases and J gave up 2 bases, with 12 bases separating them. Germline V gene data show CDR1 as LGHDT and CDR2 as YNNKEL (reference sequence). The CDR3 sequence is 14 residues long. CDR3 bases: TGTGCCAGCAGCCCAGCGGGTGAGGCCTACGAGCAGTACTTC. It specifies CASSPAGEAYEQYF.

The chain joins TRBV3-1 (or the pseudogene TRBV3-2) to TRBJ1-1; no definite D call. V lost 1 base and J 3 bases, leaving 9 bases between the germline ends. This CDR3 region has 14 residues. The germline V gene has CDR1 LGHDT and CDR2 YNNKEL (reference sequence). The CDR3 loop is CASSQAGYDTEAFF. In DNA, the CDR3 is TGTGCCAGCAGCCAAGCGGGGTACGACACTGAAGCTTTCTTT.

V gene TRBV7-2 combines with J gene TRBJ1-5, with D perhaps matching TRBD1 (6 bases). Germline loops: CDR1 SGHTA, CDR2 FQGNSA. The CDR3 has 14 residues. Trimming took 4 bases from V and 7 from J, leaving 14 bases between them. In DNA, the CDR3 is TGTGCCAGCAGCTACGGACAGTTTTACCAGCCCCAGCATTTT. This sequence encodes CASSYGQFYQPQHF.

The V gene is TRBV5-4, the J gene TRBJ1-2; 8 positions agree with TRBD1. V was pared by 1 base and J by 8 bases, with 7 bases of the junction left unmatched. CDR3 length: 14 residues. The V gene's germline CDR1 is SGHNT and CDR2 YYREEE (reference sequence). The chain's CDR3 is CASSLSSGGGGYTF. Here the CDR3 DNA reads TGTGCCAGCAGCTTGTCCTCAGGGGGCGGAGGCTACACCTTC. Using reference TRBV5-4 and TRBJ1-2 for the parts outside the CDR3, the full variable domain is ETGVTQSPTHLIKTRGQQVTLRCSSQSGHNTVSWYQQALGQGPQFIFQYYREEENGRGNFPPRFSGLQFPNYSSELNVNALELDDSALYLCASSLSSGGGGYTFGSGTRLTVV.

V gene TRBV6-5 combines with J gene TRBJ2-7, with a tentative D call TRBD1 (6 bases). Trimming pared 2 bases from V and 3 bases from J, leaving 8 bases between. From germline, CDR1 is MNHEY and CDR2 SVGAGI. The CDR3 runs to 13 residues. The chain's CDR3 is CASSYGQHYEQYF. The CDR3 coding sequence is TGTGCCAGCAGTTACGGACAGCACTACGAGCAGTACTTC.

In nucleotides, the CDR3 is TGCGCCAGCAGTTCTGGCAGGGGGCGGGGAAACACCATATATTTT. Its translation: CASSSGRGRGNTIYF. The chain employs TRBV10-1 and TRBJ1-3, with 8 bases that match TRBD1. CDR1 is WNHNN, CDR2 SYGVQD, per germline (reference sequence). The CDR3 is 15 amino acids. The junction had 7 bases not matched to a gene; V was cut back by 5 bases and J by 4 bases.

This clone was counted only a few times. The chain has TRBV5-6 and TRBJ1-3, with 7 bases fitting TRBD1. The junction had 4 bases not matched to a gene; V was cut back by 4 bases and J by 3 bases. This CDR3 is built from 14 residues. Germline V CDR1 and CDR2: SGHDT, YYEEEE. In nucleotides, the CDR3 is TGTGCCAGCAGCCTAGGGACAGTTGGAAACACCATATATTTT. Translation: CASSLGTVGNTIYF.

The V call is TRBV28, the J call TRBJ2-5; D unresolved. The CDR3 has 14 residues. V dropped 5 bases and J dropped 5 bases, with 15 bases sitting between them. Germline CDR1 is MDHEN and CDR2 is SYDVKM. The CDR3 protein is CASSPTDPGETQYF. Here the CDR3 DNA reads TGTGCCAGCAGTCCAACAGACCCTGGGGAGACCCAGTACTTC.

The chain combines TRBV12-3 or TRBV12-4 with TRBJ1-1; 8 nucleotides match TRBD1. This CDR3 comprises 12 residues. With V trimmed by 6 bases and J by 6 bases, 3 bases remained unmatched. The CDR3 DNA sequence: TGTGCCAGCAGGGGACAGGAAGCTGAAGCTTTCTTT. This encodes CASRGQEAEAFF.

The chain combines TRBV28 with TRBJ1-1, with 7 positions matching TRBD1. From germline, CDR1 is MDHEN and CDR2 SYDVKM. V dropped 5 bases and J dropped 2; count of bases not matched to a gene: 11. The CDR3 is made up of 16 amino acids. The CDR3 here is CASSPYPGTANTEAFF. The CDR3 coding sequence is TGTGCCAGCAGTCCCTACCCCGGGACAGCTAACACTGAAGCTTTCTTT.

CDR3 sequence reads: CASSLYDVKNTEAFF. The CDR3, as DNA: TGTGCCAGCAGCCTCTACGATGTAAAGAACACTGAAGCTTTCTTT. V is TRBV2 and J is TRBJ1-1, with D uncertain. The V gene's germline CDR1 is SNHLY and CDR2 FYNNEI. The CDR3 has 15 amino acids. Trimming took 6 bases from V and 1 from J, leaving 15 bases between them.

This chain uses TRBV28 with TRBJ2-3; 8 positions match TRBD2. The CDR3 is 16 residues long. CDR1 is MDHEN, CDR2 SYDVKM, per germline. J was trimmed by 1 base and V by 4 bases; bases with no gene match: 7. The CDR3 bases are TGTGCCAGCAGTTCGGCAGGGCGGGAGGGCACAGATACGCAGTATTTT. Its protein is CASSSAGREGTDTQYF.

CDR3 loop: CSHTPGGTDTQYF. Here the CDR3 DNA reads TGCAGCCACACCCCGGGGGGGACAGATACGCAGTATTTT. The gene calls are TRBV29-1 and TRBJ2-3; 8 bases agree with TRBD2. The V and J ends lost 8 bases and 3 bases, in that order; junction bases with no gene match: 7. CDR1 and CDR2 from the germline V gene are SQVTM and ANQGSEA. The CDR3 is 13 amino acids.

This sequence joins TRBV2 and TRBJ2-7; D unresolved. The V end was cut by 6 bases, the J end by 1 base, with 10 bases between. Germline CDR1 reads SNHLY; CDR2 reads FYNNEI. This CDR3 is 13 amino acids long. The CDR3 region has the DNA TGTGCCAGCAGACGTAGCCCTTCCTACGAGCAGTACTTC. Translating it yields CASRRSPSYEQYF.

V usage is TRBV9 and J usage is TRBJ2-3; no clear D gene. The V end lost 0 bases, the J end lost 6 bases, and 14 bases lay between the germline ends. Germline loops: CDR1 SGDLS, CDR2 YYNGEE. This CDR3 contains 15 residues. As DNA, the CDR3 is TGTGCCAGCAGCGTAGGTCTGGAGTTAACGGATACGCAGTATTTT. Translating gives CASSVGLELTDTQYF.

V usage is TRBV19 and J usage is TRBJ2-6; 9 bases are a match to TRBD1. This CDR3 has 16 amino acids. J lost 4 bases, V lost 7 bases, and 8 bases had no gene match. Germline V gene lookup returns CDR1 LNHDA and CDR2 SQIVND (reference sequence). The CDR3 sequence: CASNPTGGAGANVLTF. CDR3 coding DNA: TGTGCCAGTAATCCTACAGGGGGCGCGGGGGCCAACGTCCTGACTTTC. Drawing the rest from reference TRBV19 and TRBJ2-6, the complete variable domain is DGGITQSPKYLFRKEGQNVTLSCEQNLNHDAMYWYRQDPGQGLRLIYYSQIVNDFQKGDIAEGYSVSREKKESFPLTVTSAQKNPTAFYLCASNPTGGAGANVLTFGAGSRLTVL.

The chain is built from TRBV11-2 and TRBJ1-4, with D possibly TRBD1 on 6 matching bases. V was trimmed by 5 bases and J by 0 bases, leaving 7 bases between them. The CDR3 spans 14 residues. Germline V gene lookup returns CDR1 SGHAT and CDR2 FQNNGV. The CDR3 region is CASSGQTTNEKLFF. The CDR3 nucleotides read TGTGCCAGCAGCGGACAGACAACTAATGAAAAACTGTTTTTT.

This clone was picked up a small number of times. J is TRBJ1-1 and V is TRBV2, with TRBD1 as a possible D gene (6 bases). The CDR3 is 13 amino acids. Trimming took 5 bases from V and 1 from J, leaving 8 bases between them. Germline-derived CDR1 and CDR2 are SNHLY and FYNNEI. CDR3 amino acids: CASSLQGNTEAFF. DNA of the CDR3: TGTGCCAGCAGTTTACAGGGGAACACTGAAGCTTTCTTT.

This clone was detected only once. The CDR3 DNA is TGTGCCAGCAGCCCCCGACAGGGGAATGGCTACACCTTC. It translates to CASSPRQGNGYTF. V gene TRBV7-2 combines with J gene TRBJ1-2, with TRBD1 matching 8 bases. Trimming removed 5 bases from V and 6 bases from J; junction bases left unmatched: 5. The germline CDR1 and CDR2 sequences are SGHTA and FQGNSA. This CDR3 region has 13 residues.